This T cell receptor beta chain came from a study of cytomegalovirus exposure and HLA in healthy donors. Study-wide context: Of over 350 genotyped donors, around 86% grouped in the Caucasian-associated ancestry cluster. Study outcomes and limitations: V- and J-gene trimming of TCR beta was linked (in a later analysis) to a missense DCLRE1C variant. Among CMV-associated TCR beta chains, most appeared HLA-restricted in a later analysis.

As for this clone: Its antigen is as yet unknown.

Germline V gene sequence: CDR1 MDHEN, CDR2 SYDVKM. The V and J ends lost 6 bases and 9 bases respectively, with 21 bases between them. This CDR3 has 15 residues. The study ran its PCR with 60 Vbeta and 13 Jbeta primers. The repertoire was sequenced with immunoSEQ multiplex PCR; TCRdb's copy has only in-frame clones and lacks some. The table lists 110,000 to 150,000 clones, 80% of them singletons. The chain is built from TRBV28 and TRBJ1-5; D is undetermined. The sample comprised PBMCs. The sequence derives from a man aged 25-45 years in good health and CMV-seronegative. CDR3 coding DNA: TGTGCCAGCAGACGAGTCGCTTTTCCTCGGGGGCCCCAGCATTTT. It yields the protein CASRRVAFPRGPQHF.